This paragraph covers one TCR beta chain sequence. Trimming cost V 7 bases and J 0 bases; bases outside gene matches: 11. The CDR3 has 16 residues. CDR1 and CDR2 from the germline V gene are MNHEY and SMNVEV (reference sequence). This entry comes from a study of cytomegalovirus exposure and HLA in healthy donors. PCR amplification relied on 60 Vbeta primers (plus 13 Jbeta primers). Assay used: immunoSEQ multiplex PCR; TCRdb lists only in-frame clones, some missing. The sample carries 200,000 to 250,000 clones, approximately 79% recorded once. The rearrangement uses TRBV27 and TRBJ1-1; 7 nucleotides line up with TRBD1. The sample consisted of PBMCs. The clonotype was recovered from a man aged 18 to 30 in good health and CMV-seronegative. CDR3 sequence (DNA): TGTGCCAGCATGGGATTCGGGACAGACATGAACACTGAAGCTTTCTTT. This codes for CASMGFGTDMNTEAFF.